Shown below are 13 T cell receptor beta chains from a single sample sequenced in a study of chemoradiotherapy in HPV16-positive cancers. Assay used: immunoSEQ multiplex PCR; TCRdb lists only in-frame clones, some missing. The sample gives some 190 clones, around four fifths of which show up once; 20% to 25% is in the top ten. The source material was tumor tissue, sampled from a patient who underwent chemoradiotherapy. The receptor source for this set is a human donor with HPV-associated anogenital cancer.

The J gene is TRBJ2-3, the V gene TRBV7-2; no clear D. The V end lost 5 bases, the J end lost 3 bases, and 12 bases lay between the germline ends. CDR3 size: 14 residues. Germline CDR1 and CDR2: SGHTA and FQGNSA. The DNA for the CDR3 is TGTGCCAGCAGCCCAGACATGTTAACAGATACGCAGTATTTT. It translates to CASSPDMLTDTQYF.

The chain has TRBV18 and TRBJ2-3, with D possibly being TRBD1 or TRBD2 (6 bases each). This CDR3 is built from 15 residues. Germline V gene data show CDR1 as KGHSH and CDR2 as LQKENI. Between the trimmed V and J ends, which lost 2 bases and 1 base, there was a span of 10 bases. The CDR3 loop is CASSPGGQGTDTQYF. The CDR3 nucleotides are TGTGCCAGCTCACCAGGGGGGCAGGGCACAGATACGCAGTATTTT.

The chain employs TRBV5-4 and TRBJ1-2; a possible D gene is TRBD1 (5 bases). The CDR3 has 12 residues. Germline CDR1 reads SGHNT; CDR2 reads YYREEE (reference sequence). Trimming pared 9 bases from V and 4 bases from J, leaving 13 bases between. CDR3 sequence: CATSGAFYGYTF. The CDR3 DNA is TGTGCCACCTCTGGGGCTTTCTATGGCTACACCTTC.

V and J are TRBV19 and TRBJ2-1; D is unclear. CDR1 is LNHDA and CDR2 is SQIVND in the germline V gene (reference sequence). V shed 5 bases and J shed 5 bases, with 13 bases lying between them. The CDR3 runs to 14 residues. CDR3 loop: CASSVQRLNNEQFF. The CDR3 DNA reads as TGTGCCAGTAGTGTCCAGAGACTTAACAATGAGCAGTTCTTC.

The J gene is TRBJ2-1, the V gene TRBV28; no clear D gene. Germline V gene sequence: CDR1 MDHEN, CDR2 SYDVKM. This CDR3 comprises 15 residues. V was pared by 1 base and J by 4 bases, with 11 bases between. CDR3: CASSLSDPEYNEQFF. CDR3 bases: TGTGCCAGCAGTTTATCCGACCCAGAGTACAATGAGCAGTTCTTC. The variable domain in full, completed from reference TRBV28 and TRBJ2-1, reads DVKVTQSSRYLVKRTGEKVFLECVQDMDHENMFWYRQDPGLGLRLIYFSYDVKMKEKGDIPEGYSVSREKKERFSLILESASTNQTSMYLCASSLSDPEYNEQFFGPGTRLTVL.

The chain employs TRBV6-1 and TRBJ2-7; 13 bases align to TRBD2. The junction had 9 bases not matched to a gene; V was cut back by 10 bases and J by 6 bases. CDR1 is MNHNS, CDR2 SASEGT, per germline. This CDR3 spans 14 amino acids. CDR3 sequence reads: CAIGGLAGSGEQYF. CDR3 sequence (DNA): TGTGCCATAGGGGGACTAGCGGGGAGTGGCGAGCAGTACTTC.

V is TRBV6-5 and J is TRBJ2-2; D is ambiguous. Per the germline V gene, CDR1 is MNHEY and CDR2 is SVGAGI. There are 11 residues in the CDR3. Between the trimmed V and J ends, which lost 7 bases and 6 bases, there was a span of 6 bases. In DNA, the CDR3 is TGTGCCAGCAAAGACGCCGGGGAGCTGTTTTTT. Its protein is CASKDAGELFF.

The chain has TRBV19 and TRBJ1-1; possible D gene TRBD1, 5 bases. V lost 5 bases to trimming and J lost 0 bases, with 10 bases between them. The CDR3 sequence is 14 residues long. In germline, CDR1 is LNHDA, CDR2 SQIVND (reference sequence). CDR3 DNA sequence: TGTGCCAGTAGTGACAGTTTTCTGAACACTGAAGCTTTCTTT. Its protein product is CASSDSFLNTEAFF. The full variable domain, in which reference TRBV19 and TRBJ1-1 provide the parts outside the CDR3, is DGGITQSPKYLFRKEGQNVTLSCEQNLNHDAMYWYRQDPGQGLRLIYYSQIVNDFQKGDIAEGYSVSREKKESFPLTVTSAQKNPTAFYLCASSDSFLNTEAFFGQGTRLTVV.

This clone was counted once. The rearrangement uses TRBV7-9 and TRBJ1-2, with D perhaps TRBD1 (6 bases). CDR3 length: 15 amino acids. Looked up from germline, CDR1 is SEHNR and CDR2 is FQNEAQ (reference sequence). V gave up 4 bases and J gave up 0 bases, with 12 bases separating them. Written as DNA, the CDR3 is TGTGCCAGCAGCTCATGGGACAAGCCTAACTATGGCTACACCTTC. It yields the protein CASSSWDKPNYGYTF.

The chain uses TRBV6-1 and TRBJ2-3; 12 nucleotides align to TRBD2. Germline V lookup: CDR1 MNHNS, CDR2 SASEGT. V lost 7 bases and J lost 7; bases outside the gene matches: 3. This CDR3 is built from 13 residues. CDR3 DNA sequence: TGTGCCAGCACGCTAGCGGGAGGGAATACGCAGTATTTT. This codes for CASTLAGGNTQYF.

This clone was counted only a few times. This chain connects TRBV2 to TRBJ2-4; D is unclear. Germline assignment: CDR1 SNHLY and CDR2 FYNNEI. Deletions cut 10 bases from V and 0 bases from J, with 13 bases between. CDR3 length: 14 residues. The CDR3 loop is CAITPRIAKNIQYF. As DNA, the CDR3 is TGTGCCATCACCCCACGGATAGCCAAAAACATTCAGTACTTC.

This clone was counted only a few times. The chain uses TRBV6-4 and TRBJ1-1; D is unclear. Germline assignment: CDR1 MRHNA and CDR2 SNTAGT. Trimming removed 4 bases at V and 0 bases at J, with 6 bases between. The CDR3 has 13 amino acids. CDR3 nucleotides: TGTGCCAGCAGTGCACAGTTGAACACTGAAGCTTTCTTT. It specifies CASSAQLNTEAFF.

In its sample, this clone was seen a few times. The genes are TRBV28 and TRBJ1-5; no clear D gene. The germline CDR1 and CDR2 sequences are MDHEN and SYDVKM. The CDR3 is 14 residues long. V gave up 2 bases and J gave up 4 bases, with 9 bases separating them. The CDR3 DNA follows: TGTGCCAGCAGTTTACGGCTTGGGAATCAGCCCCAGCATTTT. Its protein product is CASSLRLGNQPQHF.